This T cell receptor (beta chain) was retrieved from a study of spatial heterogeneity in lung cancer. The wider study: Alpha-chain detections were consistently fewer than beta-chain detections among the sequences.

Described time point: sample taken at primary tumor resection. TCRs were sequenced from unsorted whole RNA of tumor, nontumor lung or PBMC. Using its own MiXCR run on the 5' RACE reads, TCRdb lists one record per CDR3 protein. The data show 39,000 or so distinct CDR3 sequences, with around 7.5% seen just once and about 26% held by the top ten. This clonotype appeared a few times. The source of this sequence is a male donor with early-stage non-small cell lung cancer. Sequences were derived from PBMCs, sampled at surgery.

The CDR3 protein is CASSQGPRELFF. CDR3 DNA sequence: TGTGCCAGCAGCCAAGGACCCCGGGAGCTGTTTTTT. The chain combines TRBV3-1 with TRBJ2-2; D gene unclear. The CDR3 consists of 12 residues. V was cut by 1 base and J by 9 bases, with 6 bases left in between. Germline V gives CDR1 LGHDT, CDR2 YNNKEL (reference sequence).